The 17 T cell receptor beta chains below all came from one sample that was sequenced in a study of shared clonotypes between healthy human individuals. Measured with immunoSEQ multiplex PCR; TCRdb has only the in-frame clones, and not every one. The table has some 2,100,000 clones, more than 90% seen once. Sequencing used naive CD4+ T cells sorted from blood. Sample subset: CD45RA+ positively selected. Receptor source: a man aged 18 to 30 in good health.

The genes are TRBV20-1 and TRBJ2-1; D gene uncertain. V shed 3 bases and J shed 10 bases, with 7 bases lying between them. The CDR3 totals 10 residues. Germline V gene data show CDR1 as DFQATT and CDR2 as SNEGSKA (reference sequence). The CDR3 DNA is TGCAGTGCTAGCGCACCCGAGCAGTTCTTC. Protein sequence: CSASAPEQFF.

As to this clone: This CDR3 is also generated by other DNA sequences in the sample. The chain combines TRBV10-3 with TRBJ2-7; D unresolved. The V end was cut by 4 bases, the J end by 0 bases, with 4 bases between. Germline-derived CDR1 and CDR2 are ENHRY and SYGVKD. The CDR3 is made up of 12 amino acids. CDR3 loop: CAISGPSYEQYF. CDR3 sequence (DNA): TGTGCCATCAGTGGGCCCTCCTACGAGCAGTACTTC.

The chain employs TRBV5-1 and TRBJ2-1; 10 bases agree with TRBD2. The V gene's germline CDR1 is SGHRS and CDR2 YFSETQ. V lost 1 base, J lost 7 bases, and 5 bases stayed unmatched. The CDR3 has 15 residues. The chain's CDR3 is CASSLSGGARNEQFF. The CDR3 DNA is TGCGCCAGCAGCTTGAGCGGGGGGGCGAGGAATGAGCAGTTCTTC.

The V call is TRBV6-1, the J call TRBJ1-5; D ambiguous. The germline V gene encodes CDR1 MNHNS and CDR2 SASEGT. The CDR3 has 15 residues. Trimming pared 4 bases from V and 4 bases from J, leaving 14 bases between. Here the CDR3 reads CASSGSYGVNQPQHF. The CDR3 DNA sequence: TGTGCCAGCAGTGGCTCTTACGGGGTAAATCAGCCCCAGCATTTT.

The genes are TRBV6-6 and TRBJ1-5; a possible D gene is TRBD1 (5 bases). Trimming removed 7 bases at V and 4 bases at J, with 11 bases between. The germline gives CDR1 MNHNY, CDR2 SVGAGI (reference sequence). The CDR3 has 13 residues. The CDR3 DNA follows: TGTGCCAGCAATACGAGGGGAAATCAGCCCCAGCATTTT. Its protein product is CASNTRGNQPQHF.

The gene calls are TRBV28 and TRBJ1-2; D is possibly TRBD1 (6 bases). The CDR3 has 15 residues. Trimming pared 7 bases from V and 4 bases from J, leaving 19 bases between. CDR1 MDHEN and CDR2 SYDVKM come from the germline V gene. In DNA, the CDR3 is TGTGCCAGCACCTCCGTCCCACAGGGAACCTATGGCTACACCTTC. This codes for CASTSVPQGTYGYTF.

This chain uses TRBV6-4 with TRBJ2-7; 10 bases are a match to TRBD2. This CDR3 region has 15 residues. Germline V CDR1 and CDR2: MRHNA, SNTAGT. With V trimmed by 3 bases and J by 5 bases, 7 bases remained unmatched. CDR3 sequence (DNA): TGTGCCAGCAGTGAGGTCTCTAGCGGGAGAAACGAGCAGTACTTC. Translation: CASSEVSSGRNEQYF.

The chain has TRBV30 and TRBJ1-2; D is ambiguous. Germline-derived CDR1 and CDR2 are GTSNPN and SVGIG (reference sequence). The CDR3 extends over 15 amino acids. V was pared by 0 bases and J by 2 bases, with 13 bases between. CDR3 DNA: TGTGCCTGGAGTGTACACGGGCGACAAAACTATGGCTACACCTTC. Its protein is CAWSVHGRQNYGYTF.

The CDR3 loop reads CASSPQGTPNQPQHF. CDR3 bases: TGTGCCAGCAGTCCTCAGGGTACCCCCAATCAGCCCCAGCATTTT. The genes are TRBV9 and TRBJ1-5; D may be TRBD1 (5 bases). Germline V gives CDR1 SGDLS, CDR2 YYNGEE. The V and J ends lost 5 bases and 3 bases respectively, with 15 bases between them. The length of the CDR3 is 15 residues.

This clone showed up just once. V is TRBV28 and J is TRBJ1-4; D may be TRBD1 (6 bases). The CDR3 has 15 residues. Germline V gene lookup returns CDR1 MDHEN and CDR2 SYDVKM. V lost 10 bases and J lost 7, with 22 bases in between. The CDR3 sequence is CAIQNGGAGGEKLFF. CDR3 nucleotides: TGTGCCATCCAAAACGGGGGCGCCGGTGGTGAAAAACTGTTTTTT. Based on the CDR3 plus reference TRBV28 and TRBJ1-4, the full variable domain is DVKVTQSSRYLVKRTGEKVFLECVQDMDHENMFWYRQDPGLGLRLIYFSYDVKMKEKGDIPEGYSVSREKKERFSLILESASTNQTSMYLCAIQNGGAGGEKLFFGSGTQLSVL.

The CDR3 here is CASSYGLAAYNEQFF. The CDR3 DNA reads TGTGCCAGCAGCTATGGACTAGCGGCCTACAATGAGCAGTTCTTC. The chain employs TRBV11-2 and TRBJ2-1; 10 nucleotides agree with TRBD2. CDR3 length equals 15 residues. J gave up 2 bases and V 4 bases, and 2 bases lay outside the gene matches. Looked up from germline, CDR1 is SGHAT and CDR2 is FQNNGV. Full variable domain (remainder filled in from reference TRBV11-2 and TRBJ2-1): EAGVAQSPRYKIIEKRQSVAFWCNPISGHATLYWYQQILGQGPKLLIQFQNNGVVDDSQLPKDRFSAERLKGVDSTLKIQPAKLEDSAVYLCASSYGLAAYNEQFFGPGTRLTVL.

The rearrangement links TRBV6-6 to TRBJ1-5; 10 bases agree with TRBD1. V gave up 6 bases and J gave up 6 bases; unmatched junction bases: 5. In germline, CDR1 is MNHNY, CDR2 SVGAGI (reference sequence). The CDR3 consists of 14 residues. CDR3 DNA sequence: TGTGCCAGCAGCGACAGGGGGCGGGGTCAGCCCCAGCATTTT. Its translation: CASSDRGRGQPQHF.

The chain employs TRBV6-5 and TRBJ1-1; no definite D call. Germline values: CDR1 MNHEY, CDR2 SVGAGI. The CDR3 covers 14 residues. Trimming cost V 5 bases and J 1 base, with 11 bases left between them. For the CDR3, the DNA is TGTGCCAGCAGTCACAGCGCGCCGAACACTGAAGCTTTCTTT. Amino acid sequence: CASSHSAPNTEAFF.

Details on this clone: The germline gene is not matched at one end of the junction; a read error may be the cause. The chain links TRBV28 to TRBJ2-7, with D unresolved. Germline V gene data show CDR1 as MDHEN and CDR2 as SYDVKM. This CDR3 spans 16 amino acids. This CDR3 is CAGSSPPVMSSYEQYF. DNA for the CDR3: TGTGCCGGCAGTTCCCCGCCAGTAATGAGCTCCTACGAGCAGTACTTC.

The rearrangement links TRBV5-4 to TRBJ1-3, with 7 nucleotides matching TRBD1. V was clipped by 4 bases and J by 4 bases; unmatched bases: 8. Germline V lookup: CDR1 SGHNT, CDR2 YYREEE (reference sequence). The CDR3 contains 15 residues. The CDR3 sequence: CASSLKGQTGNTIYF. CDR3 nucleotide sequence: TGTGCCAGCAGCCTTAAGGGACAGACAGGAAACACCATATATTTT.

CDR3 nucleotide sequence: TGTGCCAGCTCACCGTCGGACATTAGGCCCCAGCATTTT. The encoded protein is CASSPSDIRPQHF. This chain uses TRBV18 with TRBJ1-5, with a tentative D call TRBD1 (5 bases). Trimming stripped 3 bases from V and 9 bases from J, with 12 bases between. The CDR3 is 13 amino acids. Germline assignment: CDR1 KGHSH and CDR2 LQKENI.

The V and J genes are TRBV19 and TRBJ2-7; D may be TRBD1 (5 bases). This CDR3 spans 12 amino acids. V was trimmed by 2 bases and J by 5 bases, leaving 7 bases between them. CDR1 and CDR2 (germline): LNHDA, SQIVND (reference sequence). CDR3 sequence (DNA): TGTGCCAGTAGTATACAGGGCCACGAGCAGTACTTC. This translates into CASSIQGHEQYF.